Listed here are 9 T cell receptor beta chains from one sample, sequenced in a study of identical twins. TCRdb re-derived calls from the 5' RACE reads in MiXCR, one entry per CDR3 protein. The sample contains approximately 1.8 million distinct CDR3 sequences, around 33% of which appear only once. Sequencing was performed on cord blood. The receptor set was obtained from a newborn girl in good health.

The V and J genes are TRBV10-3 and TRBJ2-7; the D is unclear. Deletions cut 4 bases from V and 7 bases from J, with 11 bases between. Germline values: CDR1 ENHRY, CDR2 SYGVKD. This CDR3 is 12 amino acids long. CDR3 in amino acids: CAISGEVSEQYF. The CDR3 coding sequence is TGTGCCATCAGTGGAGAAGTCAGTGAGCAGTACTTC.

This clonotype has only a few counts. The J gene is TRBJ1-1, the V gene TRBV25-1; D gene uncertain. Germline CDR1 MGHDK, CDR2 SYGVNS. Trimming stripped 6 bases from V and 0 bases from J, with 14 bases between. This CDR3 contains 15 residues. DNA for the CDR3: TGTGCCAGCAGCGCCACCCGCACCCTGAACACTGAAGCTTTCTTT. As protein: CASSATRTLNTEAFF.

Comment on this clonotype: This may be a read error: a much more frequent sequence differs by one nucleotide. The chain uses TRBV28 and TRBJ2-4; tentatively, D is TRBD1 or TRBD2 (5 bases each). The J call is in doubt because the DNA end fits TRBJ2-7 better. This CDR3 spans 13 amino acids. The germline V gene encodes CDR1 MDHEN and CDR2 SYDVKM. This chain's CDR3 is CARSSGPNYEQYF. The CDR3, as DNA: TGTGCCCGCAGTTCGGGACCCAACTACGAGCAGTACTTC.

This clonotype has a handful of counts. The rearrangement links TRBV5-6 to TRBJ2-7, with a weak D call TRBD2 (6 bases). The ends were cut back, 0 bases at V and 0 bases at J, with 16 bases in the middle. CDR1 is SGHDT, CDR2 YYEEEE, per germline. This CDR3 contains 17 residues. This CDR3 is CASSLVASDHLSYEQYF. The CDR3 nucleotides are TGTGCCAGCAGCTTGGTGGCTAGCGATCACCTCTCCTACGAGCAGTACTTC.

This clonotype was picked up a small number of times. The gene calls are TRBV27 and TRBJ2-4; D perhaps matches TRBD1 (6 bases). The CDR3 consists of 15 residues. V lost 8 bases and J 0 bases, leaving 14 bases between the germline ends. The germline V gene encodes CDR1 MNHEY and CDR2 SMNVEV (reference sequence). The CDR3 DNA sequence: TGTGCCAGCGGAAAGGGGGTTCTAGCCAAAAACATTCAGTACTTC. Protein product: CASGKGVLAKNIQYF.

This clonotype occurred a few times. A much larger clonotype is one base distant, so this may be a read error. The chain employs TRBV7-2 and TRBJ2-5; D remains ambiguous. The CDR3 loop spans 13 amino acids. V was cut by 5 bases and J by 0 bases, with 7 bases left in between. Germline V gene lookup returns CDR1 SGHTA and CDR2 FQGNSA. The CDR3 nucleotides read TGTGCCAGCAGCGTAGAGTACCAAGAGACCCAGTACTTC. This sequence encodes CASSVEYQETQYF. The whole variable domain, remainder taken from reference TRBV7-2 and TRBJ2-5, is GAGVSQSPSNKVTEKGKDVELRCDPISGHTALYWYRQSLGQGLEFLIYFQGNSAPDKSGLPSDRFSAERTGGSVSTLTIQRTQQEDSAVYLCASSVEYQETQYFGPGTRLLVL.

For this clonotype: Its ends do not fully match the called genes, so a read error is possible. The chain couples TRBV12-3 or TRBV12-4 to TRBJ1-6, with 7 bases identical to TRBD1. This CDR3 is built from 17 residues. The CDR3 region is CASSLAGRGSYNSLLHF. For the CDR3, the DNA is TGTGCCAGCAGTTTAGCAGGCAGGGGGTCCTATAATTCACTCCTCCACTTT.

The CDR3 loop is CASSLVAGRSYNEQFF. For the CDR3, the DNA is TGTGCCAGCAGCTTAGTGGCGGGACGGTCCTACAATGAGCAGTTCTTC. V is TRBV6-1 and J is TRBJ2-1; D possibly corresponds to TRBD2 (6 bases). The CDR3 runs to 16 residues. Germline CDR1 is MNHNS and CDR2 is SASEGT. Trimming took 6 bases from V and 1 from J, leaving 16 bases between them.

The chain joins TRBV20-1 to TRBJ2-2; 7 nucleotides match TRBD1. The V segment lost 3 bases and the J segment 0 bases; nucleotides outside the gene matches: 7. Germline-derived CDR1 and CDR2 are DFQATT and SNEGSKA (reference sequence). This CDR3 region has 16 residues. CDR3: CSASKLTGTNTGELFF. CDR3 DNA sequence: TGCAGTGCTAGTAAACTGACAGGGACGAACACCGGGGAGCTGTTTTTT.